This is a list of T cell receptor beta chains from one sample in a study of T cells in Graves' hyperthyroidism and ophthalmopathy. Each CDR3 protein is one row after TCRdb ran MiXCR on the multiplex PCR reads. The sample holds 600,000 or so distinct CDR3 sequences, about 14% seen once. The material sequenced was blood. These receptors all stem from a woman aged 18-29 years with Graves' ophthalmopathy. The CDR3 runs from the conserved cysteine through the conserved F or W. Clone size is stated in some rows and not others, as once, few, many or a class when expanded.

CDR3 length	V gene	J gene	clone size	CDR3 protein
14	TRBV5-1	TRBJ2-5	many	CASSAGRGGETQYF
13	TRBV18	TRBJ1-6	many	CASSREDNSPLHF
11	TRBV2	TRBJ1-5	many	CASSGDQPQHF
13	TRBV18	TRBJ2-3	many	CASSPRDRDTQYF
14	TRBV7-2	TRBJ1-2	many	CASSSYRVNYGYTF
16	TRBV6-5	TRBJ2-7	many	CASSYFAGGPPYEQYF
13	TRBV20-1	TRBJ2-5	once	CSARERGLGTQYF
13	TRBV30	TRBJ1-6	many	CAWLTEVGSPLHF
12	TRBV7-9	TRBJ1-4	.	CASSLDGEKLFF
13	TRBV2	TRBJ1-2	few	CASSDQGDYGYTF
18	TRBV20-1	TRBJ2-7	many	CSGLTGGLAGSHAYEQYF
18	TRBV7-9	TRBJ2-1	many	CASSPVLGGTGDVNEQFF
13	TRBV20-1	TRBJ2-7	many	CSANLAGSYEQYF
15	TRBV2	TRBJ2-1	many	CASSPSGTQYNEQFF
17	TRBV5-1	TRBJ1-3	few	CASSFGQGRNSGNTIYF
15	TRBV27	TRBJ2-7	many	CASSPGWDRASEQYF
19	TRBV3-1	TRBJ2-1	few	CASSQDPGLAGGSYNEQFF
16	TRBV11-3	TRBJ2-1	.	CASSFLRDRDGNERFF
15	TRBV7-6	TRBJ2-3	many	CASSLKLGVADTQYF
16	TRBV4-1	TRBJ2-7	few	CASSQTFDRGLYEQYF
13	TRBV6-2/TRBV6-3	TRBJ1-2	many	CASSYSKGLGYTF
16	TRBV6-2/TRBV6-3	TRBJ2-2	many	CASSYRDRGYTGELFF
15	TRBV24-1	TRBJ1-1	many	CATRGTGNPGAEAFF
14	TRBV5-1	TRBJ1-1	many	CASSLVRASTEAFF
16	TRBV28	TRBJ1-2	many	CASSTMGGDRDYGYTF
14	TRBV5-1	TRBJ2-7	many	CASRPGADDYEQYF
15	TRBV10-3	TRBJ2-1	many	CAISERGDGGNEQFF
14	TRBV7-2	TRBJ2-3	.	CASSPRTEADTQYF
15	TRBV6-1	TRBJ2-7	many	CASSMGGTGLAEQYF
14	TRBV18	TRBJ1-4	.	CASSPYRDHEKLFF
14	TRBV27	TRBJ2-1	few	CASCTGGSYNEQFF
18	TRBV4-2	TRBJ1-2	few	CASSQEQALQTTNYGYTF